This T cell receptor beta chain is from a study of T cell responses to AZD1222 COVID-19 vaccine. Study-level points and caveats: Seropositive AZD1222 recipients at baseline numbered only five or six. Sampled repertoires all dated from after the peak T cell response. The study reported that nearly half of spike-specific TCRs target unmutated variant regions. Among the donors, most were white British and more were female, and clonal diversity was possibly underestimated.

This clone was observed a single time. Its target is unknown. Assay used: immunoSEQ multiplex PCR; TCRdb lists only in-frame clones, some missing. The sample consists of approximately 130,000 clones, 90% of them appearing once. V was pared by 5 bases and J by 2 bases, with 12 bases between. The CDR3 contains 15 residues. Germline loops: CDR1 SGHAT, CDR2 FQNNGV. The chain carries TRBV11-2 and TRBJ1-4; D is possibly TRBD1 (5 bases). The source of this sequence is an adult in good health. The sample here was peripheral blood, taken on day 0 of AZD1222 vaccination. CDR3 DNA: TGTGCCAGCAGCCGGGGCAGTTCGACTAATGAAAAACTGTTTTTT. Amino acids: CASSRGSSTNEKLFF.